One T cell receptor (beta chain) is described in this entry. The antigen is not known. TCRdb independently ran MiXCR on the RT-PCR reads; one entry per CDR3 protein. The sample carries about 780,000 distinct CDR3 sequences, 15% to 20% recorded once. The CDR3 length is 15 residues. J lost 1 base, V lost 3 bases, and 3 bases had no gene match. Germline-derived CDR1 and CDR2 are MNHNS and SASEGT. The sample originates from a study of response to subunit inactivated influenza vaccine. Study-wide points: Authors suggested each seasonal influenza vaccination recruits few new T cells.

This clonotype was sampled from a man in his fifties or sixties who received an inactivated influenza vaccine. This sample comprised PBMCs from blood, obtained 4 to 6 days after vaccination. The gene calls are TRBV6-1 and TRBJ2-7, with 10 bases aligning to TRBD1. The CDR3 DNA reads as TGTGCCAGCAGTGAGGACAGGGGGAATTCCTACGAGCAGTACTTC. It is translated as CASSEDRGNSYEQYF.